This T cell receptor beta chain originates from a study of shared clonotypes between healthy human individuals. The repertoire was sequenced with immunoSEQ multiplex PCR; TCRdb's copy has only in-frame clones and lacks some. Here the sample spans approximately 700,000 clones, 73% being singletons. The CDR3 runs to 14 residues. The V segment lost 8 bases and the J segment 2 bases; nucleotides outside the gene matches: 8. Germline values: CDR1 MNHEY, CDR2 SMNVEV (reference sequence). The J gene is TRBJ2-7, the V gene TRBV27; 8 bases line up with TRBD1. The TCR comes from a woman aged 25-40 years in good health. The sequenced sample was memory CD4+ T cells sorted from blood. Subset of the sample: CD45RA-negative fraction. The CDR3 region is CASQAGGLPYEQYF. The CDR3 coding sequence is TGTGCCAGCCAGGCAGGGGGCCTCCCCTACGAGCAGTACTTC.